This is a list of T cell receptor beta chains from one sample in a study of T cell clones after liver transplantation. Repertoires were generated with immunoSEQ multiplex PCR, while TCRdb's copy carries only in-frame clones and drops some. Among roughly 100,000 clones listed, approximately 79% were seen once. The sample in question was CD4+ T cells from blood, obtained roughly 50 months after liver transplant. These receptor sequences come from a human patient who received a liver transplant. The graft donor may have contributed some T cells. Each CDR3 is given without its conserved first and last residue.

v_call,cdr3_aa
TRBV21-1,GAQPQH
TRBV4-2,ASSQGASGSLSYEQY
TRBV5-1,ASSLGTGGADTQY
TRBV30,AWGRTGNTGELF
TRBV18,ASSQFVGPGTAAGAGELF
TRBV7-9,ASSFGGDIQY
TRBV29-1,SVGDRGSVYGYT
TRBV14,ASSRITVTEAF
TRBV6-4,ASSDSWAGAGETQY
TRBV19,ASSRQGARNTEAF
TRBV14,ASIKTGIVEKLF
TRBV19,ASSKGRGASGNTIY
TRBV15,ATSPGTDNQPQH
TRBV11-3,ASSLEQYTEAF
TRBV27,ASSFMGTDTQY